This T cell receptor beta chain was obtained from a study of T cell repertoires in cytomegalovirus infection. TCRdb reprocessed the reads via MiXCR and lists one record per CDR3 protein. The sample lists tens of thousands of distinct CDR3 sequences, roughly 20% seen once, with approximately 90% in the top ten. The CDR3 length is 13 residues. V lost 6 bases and J lost 1, with 7 bases in between. Germline assignment: CDR1 MNHEY and CDR2 SVGAGI. The sample holds a few counts of this clonotype. Its specificity is unknown. This specimen consisted of CD8+ T cells from cultured PBMCs, obtained from culture after CMV antigen stimulation. The V gene is TRBV6-5, the J gene TRBJ1-5; D unresolved. The sequence was collected from a human donor in good health (CMV status not recorded). Some clones in this sample may be carry-over from other donors' samples. The CDR3 sequence is CASSFSSNQPQHF. For the CDR3, the DNA is TGTGCCAGCAGCTTTTCCAGCAATCAGCCCCAGCATTTT.